This T cell receptor beta chain emerged from a study of human T cells and chemical hapten exposure. Overall study context: The study traced per-sample TCR yield variation mainly to small differences in pooled library volumes. Overall study results and limits: TCRs at high frequency, those above 1 in 1000, did not change with DPC sensitization.

The CDR3 sequence is 15 residues long. Single cDNA molecules in the library carried unique molecular identifiers attached during preparation. TCRdb re-called the 5' RACE reads with MiXCR, one entry per CDR3 protein. The sample consists of 130,000 or so distinct CDR3 sequences, 3.5% to 5% of them appearing once. Concerning this clonotype itself: Antigen specificity is unknown. Given a much more abundant clone one base away, this may be a read error.

Total RNA was isolated from whole blood that had not been fractionated. The V gene is TRBV12-3 or TRBV12-4, the J gene TRBJ2-3; TRBD2 matches at 7 bases. This clonotype originated in a female donor in good health. The CDR3 region is CGSSPSGGLADTQYF. CDR3 in DNA: TGTGGCAGCAGCCCCTCCGGGGGGTTAGCAGATACGCAGTATTTT.